Sequencing of this TCR beta chain was carried out in a study of post-analysis software for immune sequencing data. Each TCR beta cDNA library carried unique molecular identifiers. The source material, about 0.9 to 11 million T cells, gave rise to 450,000 to 550,000 cDNA molecules. From the PCR reads, TCRdb called clonotypes with MiXCR, one entry per CDR3 protein. The data show about 200,000 distinct CDR3 sequences, over 25% seen once. Germline V gene data show CDR1 as SQVTM and CDR2 as ANQGSEA. There are 12 residues in the CDR3. J lost 4 bases, V lost 4 bases, and 2 bases had no gene match. Study-level points and caveats: Five TRBV segments occurring more often in patients than controls included TRBV5-6, TRBV5-1 and TRBV20-1. Multiple sclerosis patients showed significantly lower normalized Chao1 diversity than controls did. Batch-mates among the samples co-clustered strongly by F measure.

As regards this clonotype: Its antigen is as yet unknown.

What was sequenced was blood. The chain links TRBV29-1 to TRBJ1-2; 8 positions match TRBD1. This receptor was identified in a girl between 2 and 17 years old with multiple sclerosis. CDR3 nucleotides: TGCAGCGTTGCAGGGGGCGGCTATGGCTACACCTTC. It translates to CSVAGGGYGYTF.